These 3 T cell receptor beta chains were sequenced from one sample in a study of beta chain features in type 1 diabetes. The entirety of the isolated RNA underwent reverse transcription, so expressed TCRB transcripts were sequenced. Data came from immunoSEQ multiplex PCR; TCRdb stores just in-frame clones and leaves some out. The table lists 450,000 to 600,000 clones, roughly 31% of them singletons. The sample was naive CD4+ T cells from blood. These receptors all stem from a man younger than 35 in good health.

This clone was seen more than once but under ten times. This rearrangement joins TRBV4-2 to TRBJ2-1; 11 bases are a match to TRBD2. This CDR3 comprises 15 residues. The ends lost 4 bases at V and 3 bases at J; junction bases unmatched: 2. CDR1 LGHNA and CDR2 YNFKEQ come from the germline V gene. This chain's CDR3 is CASSRGLADYNEQFF. Written as DNA, the CDR3 is TGTGCCAGCAGCCGGGGACTAGCGGACTACAATGAGCAGTTCTTC.

This chain's CDR3 is CASSSGPTHSQPQHF. CDR3 nucleotide sequence: TGTGCCAGCAGCTCCGGGCCGACGCATTCCCAGCCCCAGCATTTT. The chain carries TRBV7-9 and TRBJ1-5; D is unresolved. The CDR3 loop spans 15 amino acids. Germline lookup yields CDR1 SEHNR and CDR2 FQNEAQ (reference sequence). V was cut by 4 bases and J by 7 bases, with 17 bases left in between.

This clone was counted only a few times. The rearrangement uses TRBV7-9 and TRBJ2-1; no reliable D call. The germline V gene has CDR1 SEHNR and CDR2 FQNEAQ (reference sequence). CDR3 size: 15 residues. Between the trimmed V and J ends, which lost 5 bases and 0 bases, there was a span of 11 bases. The CDR3 here is CASSQGSSSYNEQFF. In DNA, the CDR3 is TGTGCCAGCAGCCAAGGATCGAGCTCCTACAATGAGCAGTTCTTC.